This is a list of T cell receptor beta chains from one sample in a study of cytomegalovirus exposure and HLA in healthy donors. The table came from immunoSEQ multiplex PCR; TCRdb's copy has only in-frame clones and leaves some out. The data contain about 120,000 clones, around three quarters of them singletons. The sequencing sample was made of PBMCs. All receptors derive from a human donor in good health. CDR3s include the opening cysteine and the closing phenylalanine or tryptophan. A D gene is named only where the DNA matches it firmly. Size is stated for part of the rows, as once, few or many counts, or as a class when the clone is expanded.

CAISVGQGPGYGYTF TGTGCCATCAGTGTTGGACAGGGCCCAGGCTATGGCTACACCTTC few TRBD1 TRBJ1-2 TRBV10-3
CASSLEGGGNQPQHF TGTGCCAGCAGCTTAGAAGGGGGAGGGAATCAGCCCCAGCATTTT once - TRBJ1-5 TRBV11-3
CASSELRSGGAGETQYF TGTGCCAGCAGTGAATTAAGAAGCGGGGGGGCAGGAGAGACCCAGTACTTC - TRBD2 TRBJ2-5 TRBV25-1
CASSPAGGPDYEQYF TGTGCCAGCAGCCCAGCGGGAGGGCCCGACTACGAGCAGTACTTC - TRBD2 TRBJ2-7 TRBV13
CASSPPTSGTYEQYF TGTGCCAGCAGTCCCCCGACTAGCGGCACGTACGAGCAGTACTTC - TRBD2 TRBJ2-7 TRBV28
CASSEEVAGGPNEQFF TGTGCCAGCAGTGAAGAGGTGGCGGGGGGCCCCAATGAGCAGTTCTTC - TRBD2 TRBJ2-1 TRBV6-1
CASSHGGAGSGELFF TGCGCCAGCAGCCACGGAGGGGCCGGGTCCGGGGAGCTGTTTTTT once - TRBJ2-2 TRBV5-1
CASSPNRGWETQYF TGTGCCAGCTCACCGAACAGGGGATGGGAGACCCAGTACTTC - TRBD1 TRBJ2-5 TRBV18
CASSIRDRLNNEQFF TGTGCCAGTAGTATCCGGGACAGACTAAACAATGAGCAGTTCTTC few TRBD1 TRBJ2-1 TRBV19
CASSLGTLTNTGELFF TGCGCCAGCAGCTTGGGGACACTTACGAACACCGGGGAGCTGTTTTTT - - TRBJ2-2 TRBV5-1
CASRPTGLHYGYTF TGCGCCAGCAGGCCCACAGGGCTGCACTATGGCTACACCTTC - - TRBJ1-2 TRBV5-1
CASSRTGGFLDTQYF TGCGCCAGCTCACGGACAGGGGGCTTTTTAGATACGCAGTATTTT - TRBD1 TRBJ2-3 TRBV5-1
CASSISGPNQPQHF TGTGCCAGTAGTATATCAGGTCCCAATCAGCCCCAGCATTTT - - TRBJ1-5 TRBV19
CASSLEGQGVNEQYF TGTGCCAGCAGCTTAGAGGGACAGGGGGTGAACGAGCAGTACTTC - TRBD1 TRBJ2-7 TRBV7-2
CASSIPRGPTNTGELFF TGTGCCAGTAGTATCCCCAGGGGGCCCACGAACACCGGGGAGCTGTTTTTT - TRBD1 TRBJ2-2 TRBV19
CASSLVATSNTGELFF TGTGCCAGCAGTTTAGTTGCAACTTCGAACACCGGGGAGCTGTTTTTT - - TRBJ2-2 TRBV27
CASSPYRNTGELFF TGTGCCAGCTCACCTTATAGGAACACCGGGGAGCTGTTTTTT - - TRBJ2-2 TRBV18
CASSDGRGRQQETQYF TGTGCCAGCAGCGATGGGAGGGGAAGACAACAAGAGACCCAGTACTTC - TRBD2 TRBJ2-5 TRBV9
CASSLWAGGVTEAFF TGTGCCAGCAGTTTATGGGCCGGGGGGGTCACTGAAGCTTTCTTT once - TRBJ1-1 TRBV28
CASSQGGGQETQYF TGTGCCAGCAGCCAAGGTGGGGGGCAAGAGACCCAGTACTTC - - TRBJ2-5 TRBV4-2
CASSSSKKGYSYNSPLHF TGTGCCAGCAGCTCCTCTAAAAAGGGGTACTCCTATAATTCACCCCTCCACTTT few - TRBJ1-6 TRBV7-8
CATSRGGGQETQYF TGTGCCACCAGCAGAGGGGGAGGCCAAGAGACCCAGTACTTC - - TRBJ2-5 TRBV15
CASSQVRGFIETQYF TGTGCCAGCAGCCAAGTCCGGGGTTTTATAGAGACCCAGTACTTC - - TRBJ2-5 TRBV4-2
CASRGFMNTEAFF TGTGCCAGCAGGGGCTTCATGAACACTGAAGCTTTCTTT few - TRBJ1-1 TRBV28
CAASRGAPPQPQHF TGTGCCGCCAGCAGAGGGGCCCCTCCTCAGCCCCAGCATTTT once - TRBJ1-5 TRBV15
CASSHRTSGFQETQYF TGTGCCAGCAGTCACCGGACTAGCGGGTTCCAAGAGACCCAGTACTTC - TRBD2 TRBJ2-5 TRBV9
CAWSPLGVAGDEQYF TGTGCCTGGAGTCCCCTTGGGGTAGCGGGAGACGAGCAGTACTTC - TRBD2 TRBJ2-7 TRBV30
CASSLDWGRVTEAFF TGTGCCAGCAGCTTAGACTGGGGGAGGGTGACTGAAGCTTTCTTT - - TRBJ1-1 TRBV7-2
CASKSGYGYTF TGTGCCAGCAAGTCAGGGTATGGCTACACCTTC few - TRBJ1-2 TRBV27
CASSPGLERTDTQYF TGTGCCAGCAGCCCCGGACTCGAACGCACAGATACGCAGTATTTT - - TRBJ2-3 TRBV4-2
CASSWGSGVGEQYF TGTGCCAGCAGCTGGGGTAGCGGGGTAGGCGAGCAGTACTTC - TRBD2 TRBJ2-7 TRBV5-4
CASSITGPSSGANVLTF TGTGCCAGCAGCATTACAGGGCCTAGCTCTGGGGCCAACGTCCTGACTTTC - - TRBJ2-6 TRBV7-3
CASSLYEEAPQHF TGTGCCAGCAGCTTATATGAGGAGGCGCCCCAGCATTTT - - TRBJ1-5 TRBV7-2
CASSYLQDSTGELFF TGTGCCAGCAGCTATCTCCAGGACTCCACCGGGGAGCTGTTTTTT - - TRBJ2-2 TRBV9
CASSGGGAYIKTEAFF TGTGCCAGCAGTGGAGGGGGCGCCTATATTAAAACTGAAGCTTTCTTT few TRBD1 TRBJ1-1 TRBV27
CASSLAGGAYEQYF TGTGCCAGCAGCTTAGCAGGGGGAGCCTACGAGCAGTACTTC few - TRBJ2-7 TRBV7-2
CASSVTTGPDTQYF TGTGCCAGCAGTGTGACGACAGGGCCAGATACGCAGTATTTT - TRBD1 TRBJ2-3 TRBV6-1
CASSQEVSSSPQYF TGCGCCAGCAGCCAAGAAGTTAGTTCATCCCCTCAGTATTTT few - TRBJ2-3 TRBV4-3
CASSGGLAGYTDTQYF TGTGCCAGCAGCGGCGGACTAGCGGGCTACACAGATACGCAGTATTTT - TRBD2 TRBJ2-3 TRBV5-8
CASSQEHRGADTQYF TGCGCCAGCAGCCAAGAGCACAGGGGTGCAGATACGCAGTATTTT - TRBD1 TRBJ2-3 TRBV4-3
CASSLGQGLTYEQYF TGTGCCAGCAGCTTGGGACAGGGGCTTACCTACGAGCAGTACTTC - TRBD1 TRBJ2-7 TRBV7-2
CASSVSSMNTEAFF TGTGCCAGCAGCGTAAGTAGTATGAACACTGAAGCTTTCTTT - - TRBJ1-1 TRBV9
CASSLVGTALMNTEAFF TGCGCCAGCAGCTTGGTAGGGACAGCTCTTATGAACACTGAAGCTTTCTTT few TRBD1 TRBJ1-1 TRBV5-1
CASRNTGINYGYTF TGTGCCAGTAGAAATACAGGCATTAACTATGGCTACACCTTC - - TRBJ1-2 TRBV19
CATRPNGVGTRNEQFF TGTGCCACCAGGCCGAACGGTGTTGGAACTAGGAATGAGCAGTTCTTC - - TRBJ2-1 TRBV15
CASSYLRNTEAFF TGTGCCAGCAGTTACCTCAGGAACACTGAAGCTTTCTTT few - TRBJ1-1 TRBV6-5
CASGLGGGIFTEAFF TGTGCTAGTGGCCTTGGGGGGGGGATTTTCACTGAAGCTTTCTTT - - TRBJ1-1 TRBV12-5
CASSSRANLGPQHF TGTGCCAGCAGTTCCAGGGCCAATTTGGGACCCCAGCATTTT - - TRBJ1-5 TRBV28
CASSLRQGSQIYNEQFF TGTGCCAGCTCTCTAAGGCAGGGTTCGCAGATCTACAATGAGCAGTTCTTC - - TRBJ2-1 TRBV18
CASRTTSGYRGELFF TGTGCCAGTAGGACTACTAGCGGGTACCGCGGGGAGCTGTTTTTT - TRBD2 TRBJ2-2 TRBV19
CASSLGQDNYQPQHF TGTGCCAGCTCACTAGGACAGGACAACTATCAGCCCCAGCATTTT once TRBD1 TRBJ1-5 TRBV18
CASSDTSGRSDTQYF TGTGCCAGCAGCGATACTAGCGGGAGGTCAGATACGCAGTATTTT few TRBD2 TRBJ2-3 TRBV7-2
CASSPGRAYSEQYF TGTGCCAGCAGCCCGGGGAGGGCTTATAGCGAGCAGTACTTC - TRBD2 TRBJ2-7 TRBV7-2
CASSRGAAGSNEQFF TGTGCCAGCTCCCGTGGGGCAGCAGGATCCAATGAGCAGTTCTTC once - TRBJ2-1 TRBV18